This entry concerns a single T cell receptor beta chain. The antigen is undetermined. Sequenced by immunoSEQ multiplex PCR; TCRdb stores in-frame clones only, minus some. The sample has over 75,000 clones; 87% are singletons. This specimen belongs to a study of graft-versus-host responses after intestinal transplantation. Study-level results: The highest levels of circulating GvH clones went along with early declines in HvG clones after transplant. GvH clones were identified in recipient marrow, with some first appearing in ileum or blood.

The CDR3 consists of 15 residues. Unmatched junction bases numbered 6, after V lost 1 base and J lost 4 bases. Germline values: CDR1 SGHTA, CDR2 FQGNSA. Source: unstimulated CD8+ T cells sorted from spleen or lymph node cells, taken before transplant. The sequence was collected from a human donor who was the organ donor for an intestinal transplant. The chain has TRBV7-2 and TRBJ1-2, with 7 bases lining up with TRBD1. CDR3 sequence: CASSLGGQISYGYTF. The CDR3 DNA reads as TGTGCCAGCAGCTTAGGGGGACAGATTAGCTATGGCTACACCTTC.